This T cell receptor beta chain stems from a study of Ad26.COV2.S vaccination and SARS-CoV-2 variants. In the study overall: Ad26.COV2.S was injected intramuscularly once or twice, 56 days apart.

Treatment noted: 19 received Ad26.COV2.S at low or high dose, single or two shots; several received placebo; per-sample allocation not given. Specimen acquisition occurred on day 63 following the initial vaccine or placebo injection. This person who donated was an adult of 18-55 years in Boston. This clone was observed a single time. Its matching antigen is unknown. V lost 1 base and J lost 1, with 13 bases in between. The CDR3 is made up of 16 amino acids. Germline lookup yields CDR1 SQVTM and CDR2 ANQGSEA. Notes on the study in general: Substantial breadth was reported for post-vaccination spike-specific CD8+ and CD4+ T cells.

Measured with immunoSEQ multiplex PCR; TCRdb has only the in-frame clones, and not every one. The sample has about 370,000 clones, over 75% seen once; the top ten hold over 1.5%. V usage is TRBV29-1 and J usage is TRBJ2-2; either TRBD1 or TRBD2 may supply D (5 bases each). The receptor was derived from a person between 18 and 65 years old who received the Ad26.COV2.S COVID-19 vaccine or a placebo. The starting material was peripheral blood, obtained in a trial of Ad26.COV2.S vaccine versus placebo. The CDR3 is CSVEVGLGRNTGELFF. The CDR3 DNA follows: TGCAGCGTTGAAGTAGGCCTGGGACGGAACACCGGGGAGCTGTTTTTT.